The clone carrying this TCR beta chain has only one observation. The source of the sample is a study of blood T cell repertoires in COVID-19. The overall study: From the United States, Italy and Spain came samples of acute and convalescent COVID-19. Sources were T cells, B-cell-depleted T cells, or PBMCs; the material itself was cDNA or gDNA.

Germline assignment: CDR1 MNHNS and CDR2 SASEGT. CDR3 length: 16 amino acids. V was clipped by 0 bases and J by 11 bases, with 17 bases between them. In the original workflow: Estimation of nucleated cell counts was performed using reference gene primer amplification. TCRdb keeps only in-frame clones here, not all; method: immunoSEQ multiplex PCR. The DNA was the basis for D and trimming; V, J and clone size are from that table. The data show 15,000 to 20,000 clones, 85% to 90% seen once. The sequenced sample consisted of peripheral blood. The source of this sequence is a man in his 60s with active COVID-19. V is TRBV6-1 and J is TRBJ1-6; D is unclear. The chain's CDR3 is CASSEAAAAGLAPLHF. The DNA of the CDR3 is TGTGCCAGCAGTGAAGCCGCGGCCGCCGGGTTAGCACCCCTCCACTTT.